This T cell receptor (beta chain) was captured by sequencing in a study of cytotoxic CD8 clonotypes in ibrutinib-treated CLL. For the study at large: Of a cohort that held around 10 relapsed/refractory and some 16 treatment-naive patients, approximately 18 were IGHV unmutated. Responses: approximately 25 partial, 2 complete; after median about 70 months, around 14 stayed remitted, roughly 12 progressed. General study points: On treatment, the uncommon public clonotypes contracted or remained stable.

Repertoires were generated with immunoSEQ multiplex PCR, while TCRdb's copy carries only in-frame clones and drops some. The sample records over 100,000 clones, 75% to 90% being singletons. The germline V and J ends were trimmed by 5 bases and 5 bases, with 16 bases remaining between them. The CDR3 length is 14 residues. Germline lookup yields CDR1 MDHEN and CDR2 SYDVKM. As regards this clone: Its antigen remains unidentified.

The V call is TRBV28, the J call TRBJ2-7; D is possibly TRBD2 (6 bases). The sample here was PBMCs, taken after 24 months of ibrutinib treatment. The source is a human donor with chronic lymphocytic leukemia. CDR3 nucleotides: TGTGCCAGCAGTAAACCCGGGACTTCTAACGAGCAGTACTTC. It specifies CASSKPGTSNEQYF.